This TCR beta chain comes out of a study of CD8 T cells in ankylosing spondylitis. This clonotype was detected only a few times. Its specificity is not known. The junction departs from germline at one end; a sequencing error may be responsible. In germline, CDR1 is SQVTM, CDR2 ANQGSEA. The CDR3 is made up of 16 amino acids. Notes on the study in general: The study looked at matched synovial fluid samples from ankylosing spondylitis patients. Disease-linked clones were reported to be significantly enriched there. Some of the motif variants had earlier been found in reactive arthritis patients' fluid and blood.

TCRdb analysed the 5' RACE reads with MiXCR anew, one entry per CDR3 protein. The sample yields about 160,000 distinct CDR3 sequences, around 17% seen once. The receptor was isolated from a male donor with ankylosing spondylitis or in good health (not recorded which). V gene TRBV29-1 combines with J gene TRBJ2-1, with TRBD1 matching 7 bases. Input material: blood, either unsorted or a sorted T cell fraction (not recorded which). The CDR3 DNA is TGCAGCGCTGAAAGGGGAGAACAGGGGATGTACAATGAGCAGTTCTTC. This translates into CSAERGEQGMYNEQFF.